A selection of T cell receptor beta chains follows, all from one sample in a study of T cells in Graves' hyperthyroidism and ophthalmopathy. From the multiplex PCR reads, TCRdb called clonotypes with MiXCR, one entry per CDR3 protein. The table lists 210,000 or so distinct CDR3 sequences, under 20% of them singletons. Sequencing input: blood. These receptors were collected from a man in his fifties with Graves' hyperthyroidism. CDR3s include the opening cysteine and the closing phenylalanine or tryptophan. Each record gives: clone size, V gene, D gene, J gene, CDR3 DNA, CDR3 protein. D genes are given only for firm matches. Part of the rows lack a size; the others show once, few, many or a class for expanded clones.

clone size: NA
V gene: TRBV11-2
D gene: TRBD2
J gene: TRBJ2-5
CDR3 DNA: TGTGCCAGCAGCCCACCTAGCGGGTATGAAGAGACCCAGTACTTC
CDR3 protein: CASSPPSGYEETQYF

clone size: NA
V gene: TRBV28
D gene: NA
J gene: TRBJ2-7
CDR3 DNA: TGTGCCAGCAGTTTCTTCAGGGGCACCTACGAGCAGTACTTC
CDR3 protein: CASSFFRGTYEQYF

clone size: many
V gene: TRBV27
D gene: NA
J gene: TRBJ2-7
CDR3 DNA: TGTGCCAGCAGCCGTGTGGACTCCTACGAGCAGTACTTC
CDR3 protein: CASSRVDSYEQYF

clone size: NA
V gene: TRBV10-2
D gene: NA
J gene: TRBJ1-1
CDR3 DNA: TGCGCCAGCAGTGAGTTGGGGGCTATGAACACTGAAGCTTTCTTT
CDR3 protein: CASSELGAMNTEAFF

clone size: many
V gene: TRBV5-5
D gene: NA
J gene: TRBJ2-3
CDR3 DNA: TGTGCCAGCAGTTTGGTGGGCGGGGATAAGGATACGCAGTATTTT
CDR3 protein: CASSLVGGDKDTQYF

clone size: few
V gene: TRBV6-1
D gene: TRBD2
J gene: TRBJ2-1
CDR3 DNA: TGTGCCAGCAGTGAATTTGCGGGAGGGCCTGGTGCCTACAATGAGCAGTTCTTC
CDR3 protein: CASSEFAGGPGAYNEQFF

clone size: NA
V gene: TRBV28
D gene: NA
J gene: TRBJ2-1
CDR3 DNA: TGTGCCAGCAGTTTATATCAGCAAGCGTACAATGAGCAGTTCTTC
CDR3 protein: CASSLYQQAYNEQFF

clone size: many
V gene: TRBV12-5
D gene: TRBD2
J gene: TRBJ2-1
CDR3 DNA: TGTGCTAGTGGTTTGGTACTGTCGGGACTAGCGGGAGGACCGCGTTCCTACAATGAGCAGTTCTTC
CDR3 protein: CASGLVLSGLAGGPRSYNEQFF

clone size: NA
V gene: TRBV20-1
D gene: TRBD1
J gene: TRBJ2-7
CDR3 DNA: TGCAGTGCTAGGACAGGGGAATACGAGCAGTACTTC
CDR3 protein: CSARTGEYEQYF

clone size: NA
V gene: TRBV6-2/TRBV6-3
D gene: NA
J gene: TRBJ1-5
CDR3 DNA: TGTGCCAGCAGTTACTCATCAGGGGAAGATCAGCCCCAGCATTTT
CDR3 protein: CASSYSSGEDQPQHF

clone size: many
V gene: TRBV7-2
D gene: NA
J gene: TRBJ2-3
CDR3 DNA: TGTGCCAGCAGCTTAGGTGTCAGGGAGGCGCAGTATTTT
CDR3 protein: CASSLGVREAQYF

clone size: once
V gene: TRBV25-1
D gene: TRBD2
J gene: TRBJ2-2
CDR3 DNA: TGTGCCACCGGGACTAGGAACACCGGGGAGCTGTTTTTT
CDR3 protein: CATGTRNTGELFF

clone size: NA
V gene: TRBV20-1
D gene: NA
J gene: TRBJ2-7
CDR3 DNA: TGCAGTGCTAGAGGGGTTGTGACGGGAGAGATCCCCTACGAGCAGTACTTC
CDR3 protein: CSARGVVTGEIPYEQYF

clone size: many
V gene: TRBV12-3/TRBV12-4
D gene: TRBD1
J gene: TRBJ1-1
CDR3 DNA: TGTGCCAGCACCACGGGACAGGGGTTTGAAGCTTTCTTT
CDR3 protein: CASTTGQGFEAFF

clone size: many
V gene: TRBV12-3/TRBV12-4
D gene: NA
J gene: TRBJ1-5
CDR3 DNA: TGTGCCAGCAGTCCTCGGGGGTTTAGAGGTAATCAGCCCCAGCATTTT
CDR3 protein: CASSPRGFRGNQPQHF

clone size: NA
V gene: TRBV7-2
D gene: NA
J gene: TRBJ1-2
CDR3 DNA: TGTGCCAGCAGCCCAGAGGCTAACTATGGCTACACCTTC
CDR3 protein: CASSPEANYGYTF

clone size: many
V gene: TRBV5-1
D gene: NA
J gene: TRBJ1-2
CDR3 DNA: TGCGCCAGCAGCCCCCGGGGTCTCTCAAGCAATGGCTACACCTTC
CDR3 protein: CASSPRGLSSNGYTF

clone size: many
V gene: TRBV6-2/TRBV6-3
D gene: NA
J gene: TRBJ1-1
CDR3 DNA: TGTGCCAGCAGTTATGGGTCCCACACTGAAGCTTTCTTT
CDR3 protein: CASSYGSHTEAFF

clone size: many
V gene: TRBV30
D gene: NA
J gene: TRBJ2-7
CDR3 DNA: TGTGCCTGGTTGGGCGGGCCGACCTACGAGCAGTACTTC
CDR3 protein: CAWLGGPTYEQYF

clone size: many
V gene: TRBV30
D gene: TRBD1
J gene: TRBJ1-6
CDR3 DNA: TGTGCCTGGAGTGTACTTGGGACAGGGCTTTCACCCCTCCACTTT
CDR3 protein: CAWSVLGTGLSPLHF

clone size: many
V gene: TRBV27
D gene: TRBD2
J gene: TRBJ2-7
CDR3 DNA: TGTGCCAGCAGTCTCTCGGCTAGCGGTGGTCGGAACGAGCAGTACTTC
CDR3 protein: CASSLSASGGRNEQYF

clone size: many
V gene: TRBV7-9
D gene: TRBD2
J gene: TRBJ2-3
CDR3 DNA: TGTGCCAGCAGCTTCTCACCGGGACTAGCGGGACGCACAGATACGCAGTATTTT
CDR3 protein: CASSFSPGLAGRTDTQYF

clone size: NA
V gene: TRBV5-1
D gene: NA
J gene: TRBJ2-3
CDR3 DNA: TGCGCCAGCAGCTTGGAGGGGCAGCCCACAGATACGCAGTATTTT
CDR3 protein: CASSLEGQPTDTQYF

clone size: many
V gene: TRBV7-9
D gene: NA
J gene: TRBJ2-6
CDR3 DNA: TGTGCCAGCAGCGTTAGACAGGGGGCCAACGTCCTGACTTTC
CDR3 protein: CASSVRQGANVLTF

clone size: few
V gene: TRBV29-1
D gene: NA
J gene: TRBJ2-5
CDR3 DNA: TGCAGCGTGACAGTTATGGACCAAGAGACCCAGTACTTC
CDR3 protein: CSVTVMDQETQYF

clone size: NA
V gene: TRBV5-5
D gene: TRBD1
J gene: TRBJ2-1
CDR3 DNA: TGTGCCAGCAGCGGGGGACAGAGCTCCTACAATGAGCAGTTCTTC
CDR3 protein: CASSGGQSSYNEQFF

clone size: NA
V gene: TRBV5-1
D gene: TRBD1
J gene: TRBJ1-2
CDR3 DNA: TGCGCCAGCAGACTCCGACAGGGGACGGACGGCTACACCTTC
CDR3 protein: CASRLRQGTDGYTF